This T cell receptor beta chain was found in a study of cytomegalovirus exposure and HLA in healthy donors. The CDR3 length is 17 residues. Germline V gene lookup returns CDR1 LNHDA and CDR2 SQIVND (reference sequence). Trimming cost V 3 bases and J 4 bases, with 20 bases left between them. PCR involved 60 Vbeta and 13 Jbeta primers. Profiling relied on immunoSEQ multiplex PCR, and the TCRdb table lists in-frame clones only, not all of them. The repertoire holds 160,000 or so clones, with about 72% as singletons. The clonotype originates from a male donor in good health and CMV-seronegative. The V gene is TRBV19, the J gene TRBJ2-3; D possibly corresponds to TRBD1 (6 bases). Sequenced material: PBMCs. CDR3 in DNA: TGTGCCAGTAGTATCCCGCCGGGCAGGGGATCGGCAGATACGCAGTATTTT. This gives the protein CASSIPPGRGSADTQYF.